This TCR beta chain is drawn from a study of CD8+ T cells in alopecia areata. cDNA reverse transcribed from extracted RNA served as the sequencing template. The assay was immunoSEQ multiplex PCR, and TCRdb's table has in-frame clones only and misses some. The sample has a few hundred thousand clones; roughly 56% are singletons. Notes on the study in general: The study found TCR sharing across patients less clear than in mice, possibly for HLA reasons.

The CDR3 sequence is 15 residues long. CDR1 and CDR2 from the germline V gene are MNHEY and SVGAGI. Between the trimmed V and J ends, which lost 6 bases and 0 bases, there was a span of 14 bases. About this clone itself: Its matching antigen is unknown.

The sample consisted of CD8+ T cells sorted from blood. The chain joins TRBV6-5 to TRBJ1-1; D may be TRBD1 (5 bases). This receptor was taken from a human donor in good health. CDR3 coding DNA: TGTGCCAGCAGCCCGTCCAGGGCCCTGAACACTGAAGCTTTCTTT. Its protein product is CASSPSRALNTEAFF.